Listed here are 5 T cell receptor beta chains from one sample, sequenced in a study of T cell responses to AZD1222 COVID-19 vaccine. Produced via immunoSEQ multiplex PCR; TCRdb's table is partial and in-frame only. Of some 94,000 clones in the sample, roughly 89% are singletons; the top ten hold approximately 5.3%. The source material was peripheral blood, sampled 28 days after the second AZD1222 dose. The receptors here all came from an adult who received the AZD1222 COVID-19 vaccine.

The chain carries TRBV24-1 and TRBJ2-3; D not certain. CDR1 KGHDR and CDR2 SFDVKD come from the germline V gene. Deletions cut 4 bases from V and 2 bases from J, with 3 bases between. CDR3 length equals 12 residues. In DNA form, the CDR3 reads TGTGCCACCAGTGACTACACAGATACGCAGTATTTT. It is translated as CATSDYTDTQYF.

The rearrangement uses TRBV5-1 and TRBJ1-3; 7 bases fit TRBD1. Germline loops: CDR1 SGHRS, CDR2 YFSETQ. The CDR3 has 14 amino acids. Trimming removed 3 bases from V and 1 base from J; junction bases left unmatched: 1. The CDR3 sequence is CASSSTGSGNTIYF. CDR3 in DNA: TGCGCCAGCAGCTCGACAGGGTCTGGAAACACCATATATTTT.

The chain combines TRBV5-4 with TRBJ2-2; the D gene could be TRBD1 or TRBD2 (6 bases each). From germline, CDR1 is SGHNT and CDR2 YYREEE (reference sequence). The CDR3 runs 16 residues. V lost 4 bases, J lost 4 bases, and 17 bases lay in between. The CDR3 here is CASSAGQARGTGELFF. The CDR3 nucleotides are TGTGCCAGCAGCGCGGGACAAGCCCGTGGCACCGGGGAGCTGTTTTTT.

The chain uses TRBV7-9 and TRBJ1-4; a weak D match, TRBD1 (5 bases). In germline, CDR1 is SEHNR, CDR2 FQNEAQ (reference sequence). Trimming removed 5 bases at V and 2 bases at J, with 15 bases between. The CDR3 has 16 residues. CDR3 protein: CASSHISGTTNEKLFF. The CDR3 DNA follows: TGTGCCAGCAGCCATATCTCCGGGACCACTAATGAAAAACTGTTTTTT.

This clone showed up just a few times. Other DNA sequences in the same sample also yield this CDR3. The chain uses TRBV6-4 and TRBJ2-3, with 10 bases matching TRBD2. This CDR3 is built from 15 residues. J lost 3 bases, V lost 0 bases, and 0 bases had no gene match. Per the germline V gene, CDR1 is MRHNA and CDR2 is SNTAGT. CDR3 sequence reads: CASSDSSGGTDTQYF. The CDR3 DNA follows: TGTGCCAGCAGTGACTCTAGCGGGGGGACAGATACGCAGTATTTT.